The clone carrying this T cell receptor beta chain came up a few times. This record comes from a study of blood T cell repertoires in COVID-19. Study context: Whether acute or convalescent, the COVID-19 samples came from the United States, Italy and Spain. The cDNA or gDNA used as material had been derived from T cells, B-cell-depleted T cells, or PBMCs.

V lost 3 bases to trimming and J lost 9 bases; unmatched junction nucleotides: 10. Per the germline V gene, CDR1 is MGHRA and CDR2 is YSYEKL. The length of the CDR3 is 16 residues. Sequenced by immunoSEQ multiplex PCR; TCRdb stores in-frame clones only, minus some. The repertoire holds about 240,000 clones, roughly 81% seen once, with under 4.5% in the top ten. This clonotype was obtained from a man in his fifties or sixties with acute or convalescent COVID-19. The sample consisted of peripheral blood. V gene TRBV4-1 combines with J gene TRBJ1-6; 8 nucleotides agree with TRBD1. CDR3 nucleotide sequence: TGCGCCAGCAGCCATAGGACAGGGCTTAACCCTTCACCCCTCCACTTT. Translated, it gives CASSHRTGLNPSPLHF.